This TCR beta chain was profiled in a study of cytomegalovirus exposure and HLA in healthy donors. Study context: Genotyping showed roughly 83% of a few hundred donors falling in the Caucasian-associated ancestry cluster. General study findings and limits: The analysis excluded some indistinguishable V segments, including TRBV6-2 and TRBV6-3.

About this clone itself: Its target is not known.

Germline values: CDR1 MDHEN, CDR2 SYDVKM. V gave up 3 bases and J gave up 1 base, with 10 bases separating them. The CDR3 sequence is 15 residues long. The PCR used 60 Vbeta and 13 Jbeta primers. How the authors handled the data: About 12 million shared chains were among the 80 million or so unique TCR beta chains that a later analysis counted. Some clones are missing from TCRdb's copy, which holds only in-frame ones; the method was immunoSEQ multiplex PCR. V, J and clone size are taken as reported in that table, and D and trimming were inferred from the DNA itself. The repertoire includes about 170,000 clones, about 81% of them detected once, and over 0.85% sits in the top ten.

Input material: PBMCs. The receptor's source is a girl under 10 years old in good health and CMV-seropositive. The chain has TRBV28 and TRBJ1-5; D call uncertain. The CDR3 loop is CASSLAGRSNQPQHF. Written as DNA, the CDR3 is TGTGCCAGCAGTTTGGCAGGTCGGAGCAATCAGCCCCAGCATTTT.